Reported below is one T cell receptor beta chain. Germline V gene lookup returns CDR1 LGHNT and CDR2 FRNRAP. The V end lost 1 base, the J end lost 7 bases, and 14 bases lay between the germline ends. This CDR3 contains 14 residues. These data originate in a study of T cell responses to AZD1222 COVID-19 vaccine. Across the whole study: Pooling was applied to second doses at about 4 or about 12 weeks.

TCRdb's table, derived via immunoSEQ multiplex PCR, lists solely in-frame clones and lacks some. This sample has 150,000 to 200,000 clones, with about 95% found just once. The rearrangement links TRBV12-5 to TRBJ2-7; tentatively, D is TRBD2 (6 bases). The TCR comes from an adult in good health. Sequenced material: peripheral blood, taken on day 0 of AZD1222 vaccination. CDR3 protein: CASGLALPRGEQYF. CDR3 bases: TGTGCTAGTGGTTTGGCCCTCCCGCGGGGAGAGCAGTACTTC.